One sample yielded the 4 T cell receptor beta chains listed below, sequenced in a study of blood T cell repertoires in COVID-19. Sequencing used immunoSEQ multiplex PCR; TCRdb keeps in-frame clones, though not all of them. The sample yields some 150,000 clones, roughly 84% seen once. What was sequenced was peripheral blood. Receptors were obtained from a woman in her sixties with acute or convalescent COVID-19.

This clone occurred a few times. This chain connects TRBV13 to TRBJ2-7, with D unresolved. V was pared by 4 bases and J by 2 bases, with 12 bases between. The CDR3 sequence is 14 residues long. Germline V gene lookup returns CDR1 PRHDT and CDR2 FYEKMQ (reference sequence). Written as DNA, the CDR3 is TGTGCCAGCAGCTCGTACAGAGTAGCCTACGAGCAGTACTTC. Translation gives CASSSYRVAYEQYF.

The rearrangement links TRBV5-4 to TRBJ2-7; 7 bases fit TRBD1. Germline V gene data show CDR1 as SGHNT and CDR2 as YYREEE (reference sequence). The CDR3 spans 17 residues. With 0 bases clipped from V and 1 base from J, the junction kept 10 bases outside the gene matches. CDR3 loop: CASSLAMDRTGSYEQYF. The CDR3 nucleotides read TGTGCCAGCAGCTTGGCTATGGACAGGACGGGGTCCTACGAGCAGTACTTC.

This clone turned up a few times. The same CDR3 can be traced to other DNA sequences in this sample. CDR3 nucleotides: TGTGCCAGCAGCTTAGGGCAGGGGAGCTCCTACAATGAGCAGTTCTTC. Encoded protein: CASSLGQGSSYNEQFF. V gene TRBV11-2 combines with J gene TRBJ2-1; D is possibly TRBD1 (6 bases). The length of the CDR3 is 16 residues. Per the germline V gene, CDR1 is SGHAT and CDR2 is FQNNGV. Trimming left V 1 base short and J 0 bases short, with 10 bases between.

V is TRBV7-9 and J is TRBJ2-7; 9 bases map to TRBD2. Per the germline V gene, CDR1 is SEHNR and CDR2 is FQNEAQ (reference sequence). Trimming cost V 5 bases and J 0 bases; bases outside gene matches: 5. The CDR3 spans 15 residues. The DNA of the CDR3 is TGTGCCAGCAGCCGAAGCGGGGGGCTCTCCTACGAGCAGTACTTC. Its translation: CASSRSGGLSYEQYF.